The sequence of this T cell receptor (beta chain) was determined in a study of ipilimumab plus nivolumab after autologous stem cell transplantation. This table comes from immunoSEQ multiplex PCR, and its TCRdb copy is limited to in-frame clones, with some not included. This table holds under 20,000 clones, about four fifths found once. Through week 26, nivolumab 3 mg/kg IV was given weeks 1, 4, 7, 10, then biweekly. This CDR3 is built from 14 residues. Trimming pared 5 bases from V and 8 bases from J, leaving 16 bases between. In germline, CDR1 is SGHRS, CDR2 YFSETQ. V is TRBV5-1 and J is TRBJ1-4, with D unclear. The sample was PBMCs, taken in a trial of ipilimumab plus nivolumab as post-transplant consolidation. The origin of this receptor is a male donor with diffuse large B-cell lymphoma. The CDR3 DNA is TGCGCCAGCAGTTCCGGTGTGGGAATCGAAAAACTGTTTTTT. Its translation is CASSSGVGIEKLFF.